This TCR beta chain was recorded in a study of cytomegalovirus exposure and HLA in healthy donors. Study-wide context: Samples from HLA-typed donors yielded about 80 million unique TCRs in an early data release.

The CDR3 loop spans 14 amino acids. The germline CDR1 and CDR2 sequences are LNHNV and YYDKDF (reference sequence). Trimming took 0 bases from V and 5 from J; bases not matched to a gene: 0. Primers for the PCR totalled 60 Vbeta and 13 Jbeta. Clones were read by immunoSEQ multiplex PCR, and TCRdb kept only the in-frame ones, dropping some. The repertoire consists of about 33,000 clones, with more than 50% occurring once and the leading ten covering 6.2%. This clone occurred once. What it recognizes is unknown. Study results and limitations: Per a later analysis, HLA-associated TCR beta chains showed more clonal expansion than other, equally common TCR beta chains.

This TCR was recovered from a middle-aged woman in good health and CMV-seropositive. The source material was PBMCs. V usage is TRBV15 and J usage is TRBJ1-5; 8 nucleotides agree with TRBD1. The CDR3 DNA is TGTGCCACCAGCAGAGACAGGGGGCATCAGCCCCAGCATTTT. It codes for CATSRDRGHQPQHF.